One sample yielded the 24 T cell receptor beta chains listed below, sequenced in a study of Tregs in tolerant kidney transplant recipients. Repertoires were generated with immunoSEQ multiplex PCR, while TCRdb's copy carries only in-frame clones and drops some. The sample yields about 240,000 clones, around 82% seen once. Sequencing was carried out using CD4+ T cells from blood. The receptors originated from a human donor in good health.

This clone was counted only a few times. The CDR3 protein is CASSEMGLAGAGELFF. CDR3 sequence (DNA): TGCGCCAGCAGTGAGATGGGACTAGCGGGAGCCGGGGAGCTGTTTTTT. The V call is TRBV10-1, the J call TRBJ2-2; 14 bases match TRBD2. Germline V CDR1 and CDR2: WNHNN, SYGVQD (reference sequence). The V and J ends lost 2 bases and 6 bases, in that order; junction bases with no gene match: 2. CDR3 length equals 16 residues.

V usage is TRBV5-6 and J usage is TRBJ1-2, with a possible D match to TRBD1 (5 bases). Trimming cost V 0 bases and J 2 bases, with 11 bases left between them. This CDR3 is 15 amino acids long. Germline V CDR1 and CDR2: SGHDT, YYEEEE. The chain's CDR3 is CASSLGGRKNYGYTF. DNA for the CDR3: TGTGCCAGCAGCTTGGGGGGACGGAAGAACTATGGCTACACCTTC.

The CDR3: CASSPQPDFTDTQYF. In nucleotides, the CDR3 is TGTGCCAGCTCACCCCAACCGGACTTCACAGATACGCAGTATTTT. V usage is TRBV18 and J usage is TRBJ2-3; D is possibly TRBD2 (5 bases). This CDR3 is 15 amino acids long. Germline assignment: CDR1 KGHSH and CDR2 LQKENI. V gave up 3 bases and J gave up 2 bases, with 12 bases separating them.

The rearrangement uses TRBV6-5 and TRBJ2-7; D not certain. Germline V gene sequence: CDR1 MNHEY, CDR2 SVGAGI. V shed 6 bases and J shed 2 bases, with 8 bases lying between them. This CDR3 has 12 residues. The CDR3 loop is CASSPSTYEQYF. DNA of the CDR3: TGTGCCAGCAGCCCATCGACCTACGAGCAGTACTTC.

The chain links TRBV2 to TRBJ1-1, with 7 bases aligning to TRBD1. Germline assignment: CDR1 SNHLY and CDR2 FYNNEI. This CDR3 is built from 14 residues. V trimming: 3 bases; J trimming: 1 base; junction bases outside the gene matches: 2. DNA of the CDR3: TGTGCCAGCAGTGACAGGACAGGGAACACTGAAGCTTTCTTT. It is translated as CASSDRTGNTEAFF.

This rearrangement joins TRBV10-3 to TRBJ2-7; D gene uncertain. Germline V gene lookup returns CDR1 ENHRY and CDR2 SYGVKD. This CDR3 is built from 12 residues. V was shortened by 6 bases and J by 3 bases, with 9 bases between the two germline ends. This chain's CDR3 is CAISPTVYEQYF. The CDR3 DNA sequence: TGTGCCATCAGCCCGACGGTCTACGAGCAGTACTTC.

The genes are TRBV7-9 and TRBJ1-3; perhaps TRBD1 as D (6 bases). Germline lookup yields CDR1 SEHNR and CDR2 FQNEAQ (reference sequence). Deletions cut 2 bases from V and 4 bases from J, with 12 bases between. The CDR3 has 15 residues. CDR3 coding DNA: TGTGCCAGCAGCTTAACGGCAGGGGTCGGAAACACCATATATTTT. It encodes CASSLTAGVGNTIYF.

The V gene is TRBV7-2, the J gene TRBJ2-1, with 7 bases aligning to TRBD2. Germline V gives CDR1 SGHTA, CDR2 FQGNSA. Trimming cost V 4 bases and J 2 bases; bases outside gene matches: 8. The CDR3 spans 16 residues. The CDR3 reads CASSSTGRGAYNEQFF. CDR3 in DNA: TGTGCCAGCAGCTCGACCGGCCGGGGGGCCTACAATGAGCAGTTCTTC.

The rearrangement uses TRBV6-4 and TRBJ2-5; TRBD2 matches at 12 bases. CDR1 and CDR2 (germline): MRHNA, SNTAGT. This CDR3 has 15 amino acids. Trimming removed 7 bases from V and 2 bases from J; junction bases left unmatched: 5. The CDR3 region is CASTRGLAGQETQYF. CDR3 nucleotides: TGTGCCAGCACCAGAGGACTAGCGGGGCAAGAGACCCAGTACTTC.

CDR3 loop: CASTLPLEVGTEAFF. The CDR3 DNA reads as TGTGCCAGCACCCTACCTCTGGAGGTTGGGACTGAAGCTTTCTTT. The V and J genes are TRBV5-8 and TRBJ1-1; D call uncertain. This CDR3 contains 15 residues. Germline values: CDR1 SGHTS, CDR2 YDEGEE. V was shortened by 6 bases and J by 5 bases, with 20 bases between the two germline ends.

A word on this clone: Other DNA sequences in the sample encode the same CDR3. The genes are TRBV5-1 and TRBJ1-1; possible D gene TRBD1, 5 bases. V shed 2 bases and J shed 3 bases, with 11 bases lying between them. Germline V gene data show CDR1 as SGHRS and CDR2 as YFSETQ. The CDR3 is made up of 14 amino acids. CDR3: CASSFQGGDTEAFF. The CDR3 DNA sequence: TGCGCCAGCAGCTTTCAGGGAGGGGACACTGAAGCTTTCTTT. The variable domain in full, with the rest retrieved from reference TRBV5-1 and TRBJ1-1, is KAGVTQTPRYLIKTRGQQVTLSCSPISGHRSVSWYQQTPGQGLQFLFEYFSETQRNKGNFPGRFSGRQFSNSRSEMNVSTLELGDSALYLCASSFQGGDTEAFFGQGTRLTVV.

This chain joins TRBV10-3 and TRBJ2-1, with D maybe TRBD2 (6 bases). Germline V gene lookup returns CDR1 ENHRY and CDR2 SYGVKD. This CDR3 spans 13 amino acids. V dropped 0 bases and J dropped 7 bases, with 7 bases sitting between them. Written as DNA, the CDR3 is TGTGCCATCAGTGAGTCGGACTATAATGAGCAGTTCTTC. Translated: CAISESDYNEQFF.

The rearrangement uses TRBV19 and TRBJ1-3, with 7 bases identical to TRBD1. The CDR3 is 16 amino acids. Looked up from germline, CDR1 is LNHDA and CDR2 is SQIVND (reference sequence). V lost 7 bases, J lost 4 bases, and 13 bases stayed unmatched. The chain's CDR3 is CASNRQGQVPGNTIYF. CDR3 sequence (DNA): TGTGCCAGTAACCGACAGGGTCAAGTTCCCGGAAACACCATATATTTT.

The CDR3 reads CASSLNPGRNYGYTF. In DNA, the CDR3 is TGTGCCAGCAGCTTGAACCCGGGACGGAACTATGGCTACACCTTC. The V gene is TRBV5-4, the J gene TRBJ1-2; tentative D call: TRBD1 (5 bases). Trimming left V 1 base short and J 2 bases short, with 12 bases between. Germline loops: CDR1 SGHNT, CDR2 YYREEE (reference sequence). This CDR3 is 15 amino acids long.

V gene TRBV5-6 combines with J gene TRBJ2-3, with D unresolved. The CDR3 sequence is 14 residues long. Per germline, CDR1 SGHDT and CDR2 YYEEEE. The V and J ends lost 4 bases and 6 bases respectively, with 15 bases between them. CDR3 nucleotides: TGTGCCAGCAGCACTGTCTCGGCCAAGGATACGCAGTATTTT. Amino acid sequence: CASSTVSAKDTQYF.

The CDR3 sequence is CASTSGAGGPTDTQYF. CDR3 bases: TGTGCCAGCACAAGCGGGGCGGGGGGGCCCACAGATACGCAGTATTTT. The V gene is TRBV25-1, the J gene TRBJ2-3; TRBD2 matches at 9 bases. The CDR3 consists of 16 residues. Looked up from germline, CDR1 is MGHDK and CDR2 is SYGVNS. J gave up 2 bases and V 7 bases, and 10 bases lay outside the gene matches.

This chain connects TRBV6-5 to TRBJ2-2, with D unresolved. From germline, CDR1 is MNHEY and CDR2 SVGAGI. V was pared by 3 bases and J by 4 bases, with 12 bases between. The length of the CDR3 is 15 residues. The DNA of the CDR3 is TGTGCCAGCAGTTATACAGATCCTGGCACCGGGGAGCTGTTTTTT. This encodes CASSYTDPGTGELFF.

V and J are TRBV5-1 and TRBJ2-3, with 13 bases matching TRBD2. Germline trimming cut 4 bases from V and 3 bases from J; bases unmatched to any gene: 5. The germline V gene encodes CDR1 SGHRS and CDR2 YFSETQ. CDR3 length equals 16 residues. CDR3 sequence: CASSALTSGRTDTQYF. DNA for the CDR3: TGCGCCAGCAGCGCCTTGACTAGCGGGAGGACAGATACGCAGTATTTT.

DNA for the CDR3: TGTGCCAGCAGCTTAGAACCTAGCTACAATGAGCAGTTCTTC. It yields the protein CASSLEPSYNEQFF. The rearrangement uses TRBV7-2 and TRBJ2-1, with unresolved D. The CDR3 runs to 14 residues. V was clipped by 1 base and J by 3 bases, with 7 bases between them. In germline, CDR1 is SGHTA, CDR2 FQGNSA.

This chain uses TRBV7-9 with TRBJ2-5; no firm D call. The CDR3 is 13 residues long. Trimming stripped 2 bases from V and 2 bases from J, with 6 bases between. CDR1 and CDR2 from the germline V gene are SEHNR and FQNEAQ (reference sequence). The CDR3, as DNA: TGTGCCAGCAGCTTAAGTAAACAAGAGACCCAGTACTTC. Encoded protein: CASSLSKQETQYF.

The chain joins TRBV5-1 to TRBJ1-4; 8 nucleotides agree with TRBD1. Germline lookup yields CDR1 SGHRS and CDR2 YFSETQ. With V trimmed by 1 base and J by 3 bases, 2 bases remained unmatched. The CDR3 sequence is 15 residues long. For the CDR3, the DNA is TGCGCCAGCAGCTTGACGACAGGGGCTAATGAAAAACTGTTTTTT. Translating it yields CASSLTTGANEKLFF.

This chain uses TRBV18 with TRBJ1-4; maybe TRBD1 (5 bases). Per the germline V gene, CDR1 is KGHSH and CDR2 is LQKENI. The CDR3 loop spans 17 amino acids. The germline V and J ends were trimmed by 0 bases and 1 base, with 12 bases remaining between them. The DNA for the CDR3 is TGTGCCAGCTCACCACCGACCCACGGACAAACTAATGAAAAACTGTTTTTT. Its protein product is CASSPPTHGQTNEKLFF.

The chain has TRBV2 and TRBJ1-5, with D perhaps matching TRBD1 (6 bases). This CDR3 has 15 residues. Germline CDR1 reads SNHLY; CDR2 reads FYNNEI. V was pared by 4 bases and J by 2 bases, with 12 bases between. The CDR3 sequence: CASSVGGAGNQPQHF. CDR3 in DNA: TGTGCCAGCAGTGTGGGGGGCGCGGGCAATCAGCCCCAGCATTTT.

The gene calls are TRBV19 and TRBJ2-5; D is unresolved. Trimming left V 6 bases short and J 1 base short, with 6 bases between. The CDR3 extends over 12 amino acids. Germline CDR1 reads LNHDA; CDR2 reads SQIVND (reference sequence). CDR3 sequence reads: CASSEVQETQYF. The CDR3 DNA reads as TGTGCCAGTAGCGAGGTCCAAGAGACCCAGTACTTC.